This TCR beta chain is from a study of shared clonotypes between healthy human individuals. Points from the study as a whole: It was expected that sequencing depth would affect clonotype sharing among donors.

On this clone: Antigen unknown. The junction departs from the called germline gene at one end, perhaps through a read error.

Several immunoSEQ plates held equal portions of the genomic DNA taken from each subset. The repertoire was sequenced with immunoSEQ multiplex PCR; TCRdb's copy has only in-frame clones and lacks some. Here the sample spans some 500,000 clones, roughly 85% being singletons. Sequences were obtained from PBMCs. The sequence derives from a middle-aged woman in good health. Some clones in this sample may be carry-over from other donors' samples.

CDR3 sequence: CASSYDRDSGANVLTF. The CDR3 bases are TGTGCCAGCAGCTACGACAGGGACTCTGGGGCCAACGTCCTGACCTTC. The rearrangement joins TRBV7-9 to TRBJ2-6; TRBD1 might be the D (7 bases). The germline CDR1 and CDR2 sequences are SEHNR and FQNEAQ (reference sequence). This CDR3 is built from 16 residues.